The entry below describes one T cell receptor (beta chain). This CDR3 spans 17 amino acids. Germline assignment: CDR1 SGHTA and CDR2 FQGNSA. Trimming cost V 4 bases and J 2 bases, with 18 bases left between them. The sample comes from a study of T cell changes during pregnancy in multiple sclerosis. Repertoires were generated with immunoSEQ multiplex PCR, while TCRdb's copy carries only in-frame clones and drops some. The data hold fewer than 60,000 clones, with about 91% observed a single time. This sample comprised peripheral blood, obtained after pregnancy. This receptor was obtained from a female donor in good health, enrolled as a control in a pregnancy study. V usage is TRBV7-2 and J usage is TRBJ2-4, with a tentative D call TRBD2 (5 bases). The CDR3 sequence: CASSSPLKRDTKNIQYF. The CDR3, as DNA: TGTGCCAGCAGCTCTCCCCTTAAGAGGGATACCAAAAACATTCAGTACTTC.